The 14 T cell receptor beta chains in this list originate from one sample, sequenced in a study of OX40 agonist ivuxolimab in advanced cancers. Data came from immunoSEQ multiplex PCR; TCRdb stores just in-frame clones and leaves some out. The sample has about 68,000 clones; about 90% are singletons. The material sequenced was CD4+ or CD8+ T cells sorted from blood, taken in a trial of the OX40 agonist ivuxolimab. Receptors were obtained from an adult with an advanced solid tumor such as melanoma, head and neck, liver or kidney cancer.

The CDR3 nucleotides read TGTGCCAGTAGTATAGGGGGGGGCGCGGGGAACACTGAAGCTTTCTTT. Amino acid sequence: CASSIGGGAGNTEAFF. The V call is TRBV19, the J call TRBJ1-1, with D possibly TRBD1 on 6 matching bases. This CDR3 region has 16 residues. V dropped 1 base and J dropped 1 base, with 13 bases sitting between them. CDR1 and CDR2 from the germline V gene are LNHDA and SQIVND (reference sequence).

The chain recombines TRBV27 with TRBJ1-6; possible D gene TRBD1, 6 bases. CDR1 and CDR2 from the germline V gene are MNHEY and SMNVEV (reference sequence). Deletions cut 3 bases from V and 7 bases from J, with 16 bases between. This CDR3 has 16 residues. The CDR3 bases are TGTGCCAGCAGTTTTTTGGGGGGCTCGCCCAATTCACCCCTCCACTTT. Translation: CASSFLGGSPNSPLHF.

The rearrangement uses TRBV7-6 and TRBJ1-6; maybe TRBD1 (5 bases). Germline V lookup: CDR1 SGHVS, CDR2 FNYEAQ. V was clipped by 3 bases and J by 7 bases, with 10 bases between them. This CDR3 has 14 residues. This chain's CDR3 is CASSLQGHNSPLHF. For the CDR3, the DNA is TGTGCCAGCAGCTTGCAGGGCCACAATTCACCCCTCCACTTT.

This chain connects TRBV11-2 to TRBJ2-7, with D hard to call. The CDR3 runs to 11 residues. V dropped 5 bases and J dropped 4 bases, with 6 bases sitting between them. CDR1 is SGHAT and CDR2 is FQNNGV in the germline V gene. CDR3 in DNA: TGTGCCAGCAGCACTTATTACGAGCAGTACTTC. This sequence encodes CASSTYYEQYF.

The chain uses TRBV5-4 and TRBJ1-6; the match to TRBD1 covers 7 bases. The CDR3 length is 18 residues. After removal of 4 bases from V and 6 bases from J, the junction contained 16 bases not matched to a gene. Germline lookup yields CDR1 SGHNT and CDR2 YYREEE (reference sequence). The CDR3 sequence is CASSRGTARPSFNSPLHF. Written as DNA, the CDR3 is TGTGCCAGCAGCCGGGGGACAGCCAGACCATCTTTTAATTCACCCCTCCACTTT.

This chain links TRBV15 with TRBJ1-2, with D possibly TRBD1 on 5 matching bases. Per the germline V gene, CDR1 is LNHNV and CDR2 is YYDKDF (reference sequence). Trimming pared 0 bases from V and 8 bases from J, leaving 13 bases between. This CDR3 has 14 residues. The CDR3 reads CATSRDYGAGGYTF. In nucleotides, the CDR3 is TGTGCCACCAGCAGAGATTATGGGGCGGGGGGCTACACCTTC.

This clone was recorded only once. The germline gene is not matched at one end of the junction; a read error may be the cause. The rearrangement links TRBV19 to TRBJ2-1, with 9 bases aligning to TRBD2. Looked up from germline, CDR1 is LNHDA and CDR2 is SQIVND (reference sequence). The CDR3 length is 15 residues. The CDR3 DNA follows: TGTGCCAGTAGTACAGAAGGGACTAGCCCTTTTGAGCGGTTCTTC. Protein: CASSTEGTSPFERFF. Complete variable domain (other parts from reference TRBV19 and TRBJ2-1): DGGITQSPKYLFRKEGQNVTLSCEQNLNHDAMYWYRQDPGQGLRLIYYSQIVNDFQKGDIAEGYSVSREKKESFPLTVTSAQKNPTAFYLCASSTEGTSPFERFFGPGTRLTVL.

The chain uses TRBV21-1 and TRBJ2-1; the table's D call TRBD2 went unverified against the DNA. TRBV21-1 corresponds to a pseudogene. The CDR3 has 20 amino acids. The CDR3 loop is CASSKVPRRTSGSSYNEQFF. CDR3 coding DNA: TGTGCCAGCAGCAAAGTCCCGCGAAGGACTAGCGGGAGCTCCTACAATGAGCAGTTCTTC.

This chain joins TRBV10-1 and TRBJ2-1; no firm D call. Germline CDR1 is WNHNN and CDR2 is SYGVQD (reference sequence). V shed 8 bases and J shed 1 base, with 12 bases lying between them. This CDR3 spans 14 amino acids. CDR3 amino acids: CASLSFSSYNEQFF. The CDR3 DNA reads TGCGCCAGCCTGAGCTTCTCTTCCTACAATGAGCAGTTCTTC.

The V call is TRBV6-6, the J call TRBJ1-2, with D possibly matching TRBD1 (5 bases). CDR1 MNHNY and CDR2 SVGAGI come from the germline V gene (reference sequence). This CDR3 contains 15 residues. The germline V and J ends were trimmed by 0 bases and 8 bases, with 16 bases remaining between them. CDR3: CASSYSTGLGSGYTF. CDR3 coding DNA: TGTGCCAGCAGTTACTCAACAGGCCTGGGCTCCGGCTACACCTTC.

The chain carries TRBV19 and TRBJ2-2; D gene unclear. This CDR3 is 12 amino acids long. Germline CDR1 and CDR2: LNHDA and SQIVND (reference sequence). Trimming shortened V by 4 bases and J by 5 bases, and 5 bases separated the two germline ends. The CDR3 is CASSKITGELFF. CDR3 sequence (DNA): TGTGCCAGTAGTAAGATAACCGGGGAGCTGTTTTTT.

The chain combines TRBV6-1 with TRBJ1-2; 7 bases fit TRBD1. This CDR3 has 14 amino acids. Germline assignment: CDR1 MNHNS and CDR2 SASEGT. V dropped 4 bases and J dropped 2; count of bases not matched to a gene: 4. The CDR3 bases are TGTGCCAGCAGTGTGGAGACAGGGAACTATGGCTACACCTTC. Its translation is CASSVETGNYGYTF.

The CDR3 DNA reads TGTGCCAGCAGCCAAGATCGGGAGGGTGGAGATACGCAGTATTTT. This gives the protein CASSQDREGGDTQYF. J is TRBJ2-3 and V is TRBV4-2, with 8 bases lining up with TRBD2. This CDR3 contains 15 residues. Germline lookup yields CDR1 LGHNA and CDR2 YNFKEQ. V lost 0 bases, J lost 5 bases, and 4 bases stayed unmatched.

V gene TRBV6-5 combines with J gene TRBJ2-3; D assignment may be TRBD1 or TRBD2 (6 bases each). This CDR3 has 15 amino acids. Germline loops: CDR1 MNHEY, CDR2 SVGAGI. V lost 7 bases, J lost 6 bases, and 20 bases lay in between. In DNA form, the CDR3 reads TGTGCCAGCAACCGAGGGGGGACGCGGTTTGATACGCAGTATTTT. Its translation is CASNRGGTRFDTQYF.